What follows are 15 T cell receptor beta chains derived from one specimen sequenced in a study of identical twins. TCRdb analysed the 5' RACE reads with MiXCR anew, one entry per CDR3 protein. The sample yields some 1,600,000 distinct CDR3 sequences, roughly a third seen once. The sample consisted of cord blood. These receptor sequences come from a newborn girl in good health.

The chain recombines TRBV27 with TRBJ1-1, with D possibly TRBD1 on 5 matching bases. The CDR3 consists of 16 residues. Trimming removed 4 bases at V and 0 bases at J, with 15 bases between. CDR1 is MNHEY and CDR2 is SMNVEV in the germline V gene (reference sequence). CDR3 protein: CASSSGGPVMNTEAFF. CDR3 sequence (DNA): TGTGCCAGCAGTTCGGGGGGTCCCGTCATGAACACTGAAGCTTTCTTT.

The V call is TRBV5-6, the J call TRBJ1-2; D remains unclear. The V gene's germline CDR1 is SGHDT and CDR2 YYEEEE. Trimming removed 1 base from V and 13 bases from J, with 14 bases in between. The CDR3 runs to 12 residues. The CDR3 DNA sequence: TGTGCCAGCAGCTTGTTTGGACTGGCGGCCACCTTC. Its translation is CASSLFGLAATF. Looking up the rest from reference TRBV5-6 and TRBJ1-2 gives the full variable domain: DAGVTQSPTHLIKTRGQQVTLRCSPKSGHDTVSWYQQALGQGPQFIFQYYEEEERQRGNFPDRFSGHQFPNYSSELNVNALLLGDSALYLCASSLFGLAATFGSGTRLTVV.

A few counts support this clonotype. This chain joins TRBV6-5 and TRBJ1-6; the D is unclear. Trimming removed 0 bases from V and 5 bases from J, with 11 bases in between. CDR3 length: 16 amino acids. Germline CDR1 is MNHEY and CDR2 is SVGAGI. Here the CDR3 DNA reads TGTGCCAGCAGTTACTCGACCGGACGGCATAATTCACCCCTCCACTTT. Translated: CASSYSTGRHNSPLHF.

This clonotype was observed a few times. The V and J genes are TRBV20-1 and TRBJ1-6, with 9 bases matching TRBD1. The CDR3 consists of 19 residues. Germline V gives CDR1 DFQATT, CDR2 SNEGSKA (reference sequence). Germline trimming cut 1 base from V and 4 bases from J; bases unmatched to any gene: 14. CDR3 DNA: TGCAGTGCTAGAGGGGACAGGGTACGGGAGATAGGTTATAATTCACCCCTCCACTTT. Encoded protein: CSARGDRVREIGYNSPLHF.

The V call is TRBV20-1, the J call TRBJ2-7; 8 bases agree with TRBD1. J was trimmed by 4 bases and V by 4 bases; bases with no gene match: 3. This CDR3 spans 12 amino acids. Germline-derived CDR1 and CDR2 are DFQATT and SNEGSKA (reference sequence). The CDR3 nucleotides are TGCAGTGCTAACCGGGACAGGTACGAGCAGTACTTC. It translates to CSANRDRYEQYF.

This clonotype was seen many times. The chain carries TRBV4-2 and TRBJ1-4; D remains unclear. Germline V gives CDR1 LGHNA, CDR2 YNFKEQ. The CDR3 spans 13 residues. The ends were cut back, 0 bases at V and 8 bases at J, with 7 bases in the middle. The CDR3 DNA sequence: TGTGCCAGCAGCCAAGAGTATCCGGAAAAACTGTTTTTT. This gives the protein CASSQEYPEKLFF.

This sequence joins TRBV20-1 and TRBJ1-1; TRBD1 might be the D (5 bases). V lost 6 bases and J 0 bases, leaving 17 bases between the germline ends. The CDR3 loop spans 15 amino acids. The germline V gene encodes CDR1 DFQATT and CDR2 SNEGSKA (reference sequence). The CDR3 DNA reads as TGCAGTGCCCGAAGGGAGACAGTTATGAACACTGAAGCTTTCTTT. This gives the protein CSARRETVMNTEAFF.

This clonotype has a single count. V is TRBV6-5 and J is TRBJ1-4, with D possibly matching TRBD1 (5 bases). Germline values: CDR1 MNHEY, CDR2 SVGAGI. CDR3 length: 15 amino acids. V lost 8 bases and J 7 bases, leaving 20 bases between the germline ends. The CDR3 protein is CASSRKLGRSEKLFF. In DNA, the CDR3 is TGTGCCAGCTCCCGAAAATTGGGGCGTAGTGAAAAACTGTTTTTT.

The V gene is TRBV7-9, the J gene TRBJ1-6, with D perhaps matching TRBD1 (6 bases). Germline assignment: CDR1 SEHNR and CDR2 FQNEAQ (reference sequence). The CDR3 consists of 15 residues. V was shortened by 1 base and J by 10 bases, with 14 bases between the two germline ends. The CDR3 DNA reads TGTGCCAGCAGCTTAGAGCCGGGGGGCAACTCACCCCTCCACTTT. Translating gives CASSLEPGGNSPLHF.

The J gene is TRBJ2-1, the V gene TRBV4-2; 11 bases are shared with TRBD2. This CDR3 comprises 17 residues. J gave up 9 bases and V 3 bases, and 13 bases lay outside the gene matches. Per the germline V gene, CDR1 is LGHNA and CDR2 is YNFKEQ. CDR3 in amino acids: CASSQGTSGSGVGEQFF. The CDR3 region has the DNA TGTGCCAGCAGCCAGGGGACTAGCGGATCAGGAGTGGGTGAGCAGTTCTTC.

This clonotype was detected a few times. The V call is TRBV7-8, the J call TRBJ2-1, with a possible D match to TRBD2 (7 bases). Looked up from germline, CDR1 is SGHVS and CDR2 is FQNEAQ. The CDR3 runs to 15 residues. Trimming left V 0 bases short and J 10 bases short, with 16 bases between. This CDR3 reads CASSLAGGPNHEQFF. CDR3 sequence (DNA): TGTGCCAGCAGCTTAGCGGGGGGGCCAAATCACGAGCAGTTCTTC.

The sample holds many counts of this clonotype. The gene calls are TRBV27 and TRBJ2-3, with D tentatively TRBD1 (5 bases). This CDR3 spans 15 amino acids. CDR1 and CDR2 (germline): MNHEY, SMNVEV (reference sequence). Trimming pared 5 bases from V and 0 bases from J, leaving 12 bases between. The CDR3 loop reads CASSPVGPSTDTQYF. For the CDR3, the DNA is TGTGCCAGCAGTCCGGTGGGGCCCAGCACAGATACGCAGTATTTT.

The V gene is TRBV27, the J gene TRBJ2-1; 10 bases line up with TRBD2. The V gene end was trimmed by 3 bases and the J gene end by 0 bases; junction bases not matched to a gene: 8. CDR1 and CDR2 (germline): MNHEY, SMNVEV (reference sequence). This CDR3 has 18 residues. CDR3 bases: TGTGCCAGCAGTTTTCGTCTAGCGGGGGCCCTCTCCTACAATGAGCAGTTCTTC. Residues: CASSFRLAGALSYNEQFF.

This sequence joins TRBV2 and TRBJ1-4, with 9 bases fitting TRBD1. The V gene's germline CDR1 is SNHLY and CDR2 FYNNEI. The CDR3 runs 13 residues. The V segment lost 9 bases and the J segment 6 bases; nucleotides outside the gene matches: 5. The CDR3 sequence is CASAGTGHEKLFF. CDR3 DNA: TGTGCCAGTGCCGGGACAGGGCATGAAAAACTGTTTTTT.

The chain employs TRBV24-1 and TRBJ1-6; the D gene is possibly TRBD1 (5 bases). CDR3 length: 15 amino acids. V was cut by 1 base and J by 9 bases, with 12 bases left in between. CDR1 and CDR2 (germline): KGHDR, SFDVKD. The chain's CDR3 is CATSDFWGLGSPLHF. In DNA form, the CDR3 reads TGTGCCACCAGTGATTTCTGGGGCTTGGGTTCACCCCTCCACTTT.